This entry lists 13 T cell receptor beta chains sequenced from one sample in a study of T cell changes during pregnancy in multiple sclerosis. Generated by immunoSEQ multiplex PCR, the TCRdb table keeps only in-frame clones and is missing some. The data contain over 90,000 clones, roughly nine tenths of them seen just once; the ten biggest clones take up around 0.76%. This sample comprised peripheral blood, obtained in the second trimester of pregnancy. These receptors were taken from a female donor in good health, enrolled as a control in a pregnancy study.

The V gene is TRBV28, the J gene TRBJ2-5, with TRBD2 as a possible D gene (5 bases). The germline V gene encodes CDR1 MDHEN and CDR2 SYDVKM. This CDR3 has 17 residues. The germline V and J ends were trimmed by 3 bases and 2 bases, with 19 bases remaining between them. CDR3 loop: CASSFGPGSPKQETQYF. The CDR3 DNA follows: TGTGCCAGCAGTTTTGGGCCGGGGTCTCCAAAGCAAGAGACCCAGTACTTC.

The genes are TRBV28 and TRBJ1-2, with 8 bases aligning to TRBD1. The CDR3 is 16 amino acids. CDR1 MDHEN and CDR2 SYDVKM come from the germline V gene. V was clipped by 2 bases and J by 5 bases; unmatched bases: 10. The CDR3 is CASSLGGQDIGYGYTF. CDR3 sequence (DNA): TGTGCCAGCAGTTTAGGGGGACAGGATATTGGATATGGCTACACCTTC.

The CDR3, as DNA: TGTGCCAGCAGCGTCACTAGAGTGGGAGAGACCCAGTACTTC. Translated, it gives CASSVTRVGETQYF. The rearrangement links TRBV9 to TRBJ2-5, with D possibly TRBD2 on 5 matching bases. Germline CDR1 reads SGDLS; CDR2 reads YYNGEE. Trimming removed 2 bases from V and 4 bases from J, with 12 bases in between. CDR3 length: 14 amino acids.

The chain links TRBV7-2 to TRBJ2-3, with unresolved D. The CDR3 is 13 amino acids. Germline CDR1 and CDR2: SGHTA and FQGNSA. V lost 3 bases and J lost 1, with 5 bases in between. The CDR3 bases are TGTGCCAGCAGCTTCCCCGGCACAGATACGCAGTATTTT. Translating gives CASSFPGTDTQYF.

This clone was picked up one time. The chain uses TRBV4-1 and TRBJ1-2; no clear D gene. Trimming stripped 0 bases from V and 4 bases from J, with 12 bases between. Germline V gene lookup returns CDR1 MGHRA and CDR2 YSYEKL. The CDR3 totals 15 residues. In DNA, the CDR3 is TGCGCCAGCAGCCAAGAAGTAGTGGTTTCCTATGGCTACACCTTC. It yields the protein CASSQEVVVSYGYTF.

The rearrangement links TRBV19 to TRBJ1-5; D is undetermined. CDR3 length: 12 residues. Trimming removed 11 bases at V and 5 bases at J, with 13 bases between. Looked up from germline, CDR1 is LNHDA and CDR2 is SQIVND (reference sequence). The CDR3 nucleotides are TGTGCCCCGAGGCCCGGGGATCAGCCCCAGCATTTT. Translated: CAPRPGDQPQHF.

This CDR3 is CASSWGTGEDTQYF. CDR3 DNA sequence: TGTGCCAGCAGTTGGGGGACAGGGGAAGATACGCAGTATTTT. J is TRBJ2-3 and V is TRBV6-5, with 10 bases matching TRBD1. Germline V CDR1 and CDR2: MNHEY, SVGAGI. V gave up 4 bases and J gave up 5 bases; unmatched junction bases: 3. The CDR3 is 14 residues long.

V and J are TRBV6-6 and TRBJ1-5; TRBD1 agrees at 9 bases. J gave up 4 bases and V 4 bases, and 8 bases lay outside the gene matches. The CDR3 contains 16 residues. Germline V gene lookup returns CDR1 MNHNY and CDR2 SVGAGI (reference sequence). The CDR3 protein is CASSFRTGATNQPQHF. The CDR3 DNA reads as TGTGCCAGCAGTTTTAGGACAGGGGCAACTAATCAGCCCCAGCATTTT.

The CDR3 here is CASSLDSPAGGPGDTQYF. CDR3 in DNA: TGTGCCAGCAGCTTAGATTCGCCAGCGGGGGGGCCGGGAGATACGCAGTATTTT. V is TRBV11-2 and J is TRBJ2-3; TRBD2 matches 10 bases. Unmatched junction bases numbered 11, after V lost 0 bases and J lost 5 bases. CDR3 size: 18 residues. In germline, CDR1 is SGHAT, CDR2 FQNNGV.

The CDR3 loop is CASSAARAFYEQYF. CDR3 DNA sequence: TGTGCCAGCAGCGCCGCGAGGGCTTTCTACGAGCAGTACTTC. This chain uses TRBV7-9 with TRBJ2-7; possibly TRBD2 for D (5 bases). The CDR3 contains 14 residues. Deletions cut 5 bases from V and 3 bases from J, with 14 bases between. CDR1 and CDR2 from the germline V gene are SEHNR and FQNEAQ (reference sequence).

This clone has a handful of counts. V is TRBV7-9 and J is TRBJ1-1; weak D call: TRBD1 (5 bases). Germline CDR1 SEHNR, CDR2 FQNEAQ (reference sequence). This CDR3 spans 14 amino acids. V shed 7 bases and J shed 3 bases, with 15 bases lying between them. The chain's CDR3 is CASTRGGRDTEAFF. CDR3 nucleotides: TGTGCCAGCACTAGGGGCGGTAGGGACACTGAAGCTTTCTTT.

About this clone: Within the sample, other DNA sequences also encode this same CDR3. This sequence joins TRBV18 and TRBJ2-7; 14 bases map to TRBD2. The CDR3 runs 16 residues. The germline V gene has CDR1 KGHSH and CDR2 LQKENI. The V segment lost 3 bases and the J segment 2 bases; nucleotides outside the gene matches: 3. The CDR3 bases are TGTGCCAGCTCACCCGGACTAGCGGGAGGAACCTACGAGCAGTACTTC. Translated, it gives CASSPGLAGGTYEQYF.

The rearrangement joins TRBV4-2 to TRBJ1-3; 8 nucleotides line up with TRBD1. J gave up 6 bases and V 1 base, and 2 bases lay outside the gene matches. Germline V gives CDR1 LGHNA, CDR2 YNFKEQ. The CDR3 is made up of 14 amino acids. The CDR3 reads CASSQGTGSNTIYF. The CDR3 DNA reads TGTGCCAGCAGCCAAGGGACAGGGTCAAACACCATATATTTT.